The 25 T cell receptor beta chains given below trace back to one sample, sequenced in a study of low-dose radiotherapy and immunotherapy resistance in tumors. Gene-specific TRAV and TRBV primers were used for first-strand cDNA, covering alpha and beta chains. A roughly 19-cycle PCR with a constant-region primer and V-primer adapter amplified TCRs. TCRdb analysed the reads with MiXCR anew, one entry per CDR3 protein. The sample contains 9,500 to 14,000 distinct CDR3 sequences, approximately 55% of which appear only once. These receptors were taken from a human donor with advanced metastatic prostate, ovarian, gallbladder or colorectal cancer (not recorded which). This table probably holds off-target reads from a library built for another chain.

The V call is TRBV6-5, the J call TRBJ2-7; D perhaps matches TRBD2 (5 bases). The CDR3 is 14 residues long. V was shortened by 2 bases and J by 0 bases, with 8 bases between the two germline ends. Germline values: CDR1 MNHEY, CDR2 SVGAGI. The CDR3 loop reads CASSYRGSSYEQYF. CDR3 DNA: TGTGCCAGCAGTTACAGAGGGAGCTCCTACGAGCAGTACTTC.

The CDR3 sequence: CASSQVGLGVPYEQYF. The DNA for the CDR3 is TGTGCCAGCAGCCAAGTGGGACTAGGGGTCCCCTACGAGCAGTACTTC. This chain uses TRBV14 with TRBJ2-7, with 8 bases aligning to TRBD2. CDR1 and CDR2 from the germline V gene are SGHDN and FVKESK. The CDR3 length is 16 residues. V lost 1 base, J lost 2 bases, and 7 bases stayed unmatched.

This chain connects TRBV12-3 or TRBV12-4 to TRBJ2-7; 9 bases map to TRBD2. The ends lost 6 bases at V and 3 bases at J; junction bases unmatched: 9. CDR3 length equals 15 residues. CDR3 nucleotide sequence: TGTGCCAGCAGCCCCTACTCTAGCGGGGTCTACGAGCAGTACTTC. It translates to CASSPYSSGVYEQYF.

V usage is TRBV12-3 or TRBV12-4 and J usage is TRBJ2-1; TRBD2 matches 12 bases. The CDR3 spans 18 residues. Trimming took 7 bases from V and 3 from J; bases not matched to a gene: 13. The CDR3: CASTLSGGLAGRYNEQFF. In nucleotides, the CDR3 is TGTGCCAGCACCCTGTCGGGAGGACTAGCGGGGCGCTACAATGAGCAGTTCTTC.

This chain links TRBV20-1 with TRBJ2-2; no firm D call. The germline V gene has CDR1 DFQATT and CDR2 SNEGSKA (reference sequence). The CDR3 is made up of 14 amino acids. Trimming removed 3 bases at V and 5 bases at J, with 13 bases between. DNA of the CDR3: TGCAGTGCTAGGGACCAACTATGGACCGGGGAGCTGTTTTTT. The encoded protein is CSARDQLWTGELFF.

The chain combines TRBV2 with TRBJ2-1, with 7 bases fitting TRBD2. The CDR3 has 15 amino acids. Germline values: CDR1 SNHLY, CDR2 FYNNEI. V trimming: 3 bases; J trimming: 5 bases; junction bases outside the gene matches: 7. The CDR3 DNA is TGTGCCAGCAGTGAGAGCGGGGAACGGAACAATGAGCAGTTCTTC. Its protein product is CASSESGERNNEQFF.

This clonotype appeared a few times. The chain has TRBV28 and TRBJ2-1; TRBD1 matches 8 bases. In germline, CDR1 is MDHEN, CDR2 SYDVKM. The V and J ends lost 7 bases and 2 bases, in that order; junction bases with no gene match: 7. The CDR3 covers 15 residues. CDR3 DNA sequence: TGTGCCAGCACCGTAGGACAGGGAGCCTACAATGAGCAGTTCTTC. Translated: CASTVGQGAYNEQFF.

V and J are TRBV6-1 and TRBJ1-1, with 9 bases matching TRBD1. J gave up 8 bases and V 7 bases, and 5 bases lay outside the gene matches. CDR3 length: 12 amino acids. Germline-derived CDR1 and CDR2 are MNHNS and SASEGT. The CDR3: CASIPDRGEAFF. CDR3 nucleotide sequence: TGTGCCAGCATCCCGGACAGGGGAGAAGCTTTCTTT.

The CDR3 DNA sequence: TGTGCCAGCAGTTTAGGGGCTAGCGGTTACACAGATACGCAGTATTTT. Residues: CASSLGASGYTDTQYF. The chain recombines TRBV12-3 or TRBV12-4 with TRBJ2-3; TRBD2 matches at 7 bases. V lost 1 base and J lost 2; bases outside the gene matches: 6. The CDR3 length is 16 residues.

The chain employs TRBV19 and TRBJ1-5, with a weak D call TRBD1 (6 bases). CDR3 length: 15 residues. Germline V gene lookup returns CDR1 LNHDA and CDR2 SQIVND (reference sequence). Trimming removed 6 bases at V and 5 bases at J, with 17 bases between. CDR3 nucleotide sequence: TGTGCCAGTAGGACCGGCAGGGGCCCCCATCAGCCCCAGCATTTT. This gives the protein CASRTGRGPHQPQHF.

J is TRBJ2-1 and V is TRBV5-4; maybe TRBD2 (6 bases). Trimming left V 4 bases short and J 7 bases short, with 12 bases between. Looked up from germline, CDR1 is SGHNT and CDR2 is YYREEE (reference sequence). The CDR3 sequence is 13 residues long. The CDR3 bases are TGTGCCAGCAGCCAAATTGGGGGGAATGAGCAGTTCTTC. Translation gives CASSQIGGNEQFF.

CDR3 residues: CAISDFPIQGNTEAFF. The DNA of the CDR3 is TGTGCCATCAGTGATTTCCCCATTCAGGGGAACACTGAAGCTTTCTTT. The chain employs TRBV10-3 and TRBJ1-1; D possibly corresponds to TRBD1 (5 bases). This CDR3 is built from 16 residues. V was cut by 3 bases and J by 1 base, with 15 bases left in between. Germline CDR1 and CDR2: ENHRY and SYGVKD.

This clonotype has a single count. The CDR3 loop is CASSQAAETAISYEQYF. The CDR3, as DNA: TGCGCCAGCAGCCAAGCGGCCGAGACAGCTATCTCCTACGAGCAGTACTTC. The V call is TRBV4-3, the J call TRBJ2-7; D is possibly TRBD1 (5 bases). CDR3 length: 17 residues. CDR1 LGHNA and CDR2 YSLEER come from the germline V gene. The V and J ends lost 1 base and 0 bases respectively, with 16 bases between them.

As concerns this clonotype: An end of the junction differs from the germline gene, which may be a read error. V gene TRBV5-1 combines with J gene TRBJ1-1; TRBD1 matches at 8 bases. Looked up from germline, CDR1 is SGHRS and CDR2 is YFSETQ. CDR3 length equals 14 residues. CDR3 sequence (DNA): TGCGCCGGCAGCCGCGAGGACAGGGCTGGTGAAGCTTTCTTT. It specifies CAGSREDRAGEAFF.

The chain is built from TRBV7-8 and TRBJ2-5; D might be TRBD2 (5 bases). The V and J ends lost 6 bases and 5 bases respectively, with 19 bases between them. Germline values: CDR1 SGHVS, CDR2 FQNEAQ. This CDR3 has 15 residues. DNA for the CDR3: TGTGCCAGCAGGAGTACCGGGAACTCGGGGGAGACCCAGTACTTC. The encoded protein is CASRSTGNSGETQYF.

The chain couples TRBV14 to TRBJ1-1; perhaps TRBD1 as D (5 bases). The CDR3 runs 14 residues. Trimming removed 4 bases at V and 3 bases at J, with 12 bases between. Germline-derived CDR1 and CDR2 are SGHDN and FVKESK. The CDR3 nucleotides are TGTGCCAGCAGCCGGGGACTTAGATACACTGAAGCTTTCTTT. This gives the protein CASSRGLRYTEAFF.

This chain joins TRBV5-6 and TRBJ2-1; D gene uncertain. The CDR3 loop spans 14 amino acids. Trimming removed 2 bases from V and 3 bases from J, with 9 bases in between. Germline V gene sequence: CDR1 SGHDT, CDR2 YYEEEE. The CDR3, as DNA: TGTGCCAGCAGCTTCCTGGGAAACTACAATGAGCAGTTCTTC. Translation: CASSFLGNYNEQFF.

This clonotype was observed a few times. The CDR3: CASSVGPRFLSGANVLTF. Written as DNA, the CDR3 is TGTGCCAGCAGCGTAGGCCCAAGGTTTCTTTCTGGGGCCAACGTCCTGACTTTC. The rearrangement links TRBV9 to TRBJ2-6; D uncertain. Germline assignment: CDR1 SGDLS and CDR2 YYNGEE. This CDR3 comprises 18 residues. Trimming took off 0 bases at V and 1 base at J, with 14 bases between the two ends.

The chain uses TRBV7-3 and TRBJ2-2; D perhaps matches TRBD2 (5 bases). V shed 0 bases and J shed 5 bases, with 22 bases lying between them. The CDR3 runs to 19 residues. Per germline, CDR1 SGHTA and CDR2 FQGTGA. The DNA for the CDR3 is TGTGCCAGCAGCTTAACACGTGGCGGAGAGGGCTTCGGGACCGGGGAGCTGTTTTTT. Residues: CASSLTRGGEGFGTGELFF.

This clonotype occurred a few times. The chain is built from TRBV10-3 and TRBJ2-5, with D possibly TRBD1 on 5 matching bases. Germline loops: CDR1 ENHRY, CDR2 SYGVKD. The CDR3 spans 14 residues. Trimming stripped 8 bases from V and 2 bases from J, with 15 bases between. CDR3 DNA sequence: TGTGCCATCCAGTCCCGGCAGGGTCAAGAGACCCAGTACTTC. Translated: CAIQSRQGQETQYF.

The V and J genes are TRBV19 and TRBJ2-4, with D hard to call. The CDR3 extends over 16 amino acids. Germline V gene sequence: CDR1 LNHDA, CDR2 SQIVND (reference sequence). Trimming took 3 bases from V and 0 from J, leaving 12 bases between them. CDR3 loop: CASSMGPSIAKNIQYF. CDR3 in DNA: TGTGCCAGTAGTATGGGCCCCTCCATAGCCAAAAACATTCAGTACTTC.

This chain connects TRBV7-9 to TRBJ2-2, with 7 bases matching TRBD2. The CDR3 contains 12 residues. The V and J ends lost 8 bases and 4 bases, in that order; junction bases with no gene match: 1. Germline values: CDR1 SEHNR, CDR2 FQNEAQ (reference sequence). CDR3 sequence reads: CASRGGTGELFF. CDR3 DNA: TGTGCCAGCCGCGGGGGCACCGGGGAGCTGTTTTTT.

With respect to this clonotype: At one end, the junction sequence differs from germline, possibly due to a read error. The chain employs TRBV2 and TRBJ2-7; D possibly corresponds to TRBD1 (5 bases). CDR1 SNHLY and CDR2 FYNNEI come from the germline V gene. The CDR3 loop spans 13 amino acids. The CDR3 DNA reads TGTGGCAGCAGTGAGCCAGGGCCTGGGGAGCAGTACTTC. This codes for CGSSEPGPGEQYF.

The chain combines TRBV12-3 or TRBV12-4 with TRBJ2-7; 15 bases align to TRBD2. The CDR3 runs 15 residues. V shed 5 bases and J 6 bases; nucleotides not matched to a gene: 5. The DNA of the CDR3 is TGTGCCAGCAGTGGACTAGCGGGAGGGCCTGTCGAGCAGTACTTC. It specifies CASSGLAGGPVEQYF.

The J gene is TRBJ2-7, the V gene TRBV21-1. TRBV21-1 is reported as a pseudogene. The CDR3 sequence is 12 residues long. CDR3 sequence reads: CASSKSKHEQYF. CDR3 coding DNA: TGTGCCAGCAGCAAAAGCAAGCACGAGCAGTACTTC.